This T cell receptor beta chain was sequenced for a study of blood T cells in healthy people across ages. A sample-barcoded 5' primer and a J-beta primer mix were used in a second PCR of roughly 6 to 11 cycles. TCRdb itself ran the 5' RACE reads through MiXCR, one entry per CDR3 protein. The table shows 700,000 or so distinct CDR3 sequences, with approximately 21% occurring only once. The study, taken as a whole, reports: A roughly linear age-dependent decrease characterized TCR beta diversity per million T cells.

This clonotype was observed a few times. The antigen is unknown. Trimming removed 3 bases from V and 2 bases from J; junction bases left unmatched: 5. This CDR3 is built from 16 residues. This receptor was identified in a man in his 70s in good health. The chain combines TRBV12-3 or TRBV12-4 with TRBJ2-3; the match to TRBD2 covers 10 bases. Sequencing used blood. The CDR3 sequence: CASSFFSGGLTDTQYF. CDR3 sequence (DNA): TGTGCCAGCAGTTTTTTTAGCGGGGGGCTCACAGATACGCAGTATTTT.